Below, one T cell receptor (beta chain) is given with its context. Antigen: not known. This entry is derived from a study of identical twins. Trimming left V 7 bases short and J 4 bases short, with 4 bases between. The CDR3 contains 10 residues. Germline V gene data show CDR1 as SEHNR and CDR2 as FQNEAQ (reference sequence). Overall study results and limits: Monozygotic twin pairs showed more out-of-frame TCR alpha sharing than models estimated. It was cross-sectional statistical analysis, not following the same donors, that the conclusions relied on.

TCRdb re-called the 5' RACE reads with MiXCR, one entry per CDR3 protein. The sample shows 750,000 to 950,000 distinct CDR3 sequences, roughly an eighth of them seen only once. These data also formed part of another study, on yellow fever vaccine responses in identical twins. According to that study: A vaccine T cell response that seemed partly convergent and partly personalized was reported in twins.

Sequenced input: PBMCs. The V gene is TRBV7-9, the J gene TRBJ1-1, with D uncertain. The receptor's source is a woman aged 18-30 years in good health. CDR3 nucleotide sequence: TGTGCCAGCACCGGCACTGAAGCTTTCTTT. This sequence encodes CASTGTEAFF.